Below are 13 T cell receptor beta chains sequenced from a single sample in a study of cytomegalovirus exposure and HLA in healthy donors (dated by TCRdb to the late 2010s). The library came from the immunoSEQ multiplex PCR assay. A mixture of 60 forward primers for TCR Vbeta segments and 13 reverse primers for TCR Jbeta segments was used in the multiplex PCR. Here the immuneACCESS table is served through TCRdb, limited to in-frame sequences with V and J called. Missing clones are a known gap in these copies; in checked studies unresolved V genes cover under half, and the rest lacks a known reason. This sample is represented by 100,000 to 150,000 clones; around 81% of them were singletons. The ten top clones hold approximately 1.8% of the sample. Sequencing was performed on PBMCs. The source is a woman aged 50 to 60 in good health and CMV-seronegative.

The chain combines TRBV7-9 with TRBJ2-3; 11 bases match TRBD2. This CDR3 is built from 19 residues. After removal of 1 base from V and 3 bases from J, the junction contained 12 bases not matched to a gene. Germline lookup yields CDR1 SEHNR and CDR2 FQNEAQ (reference sequence). CDR3 in DNA: TGTGCCAGCAGCTTAGTCGTAGCGGGAGGGGCCGAACAGACAGATACGCAGTATTTT. Amino acids: CASSLVVAGGAEQTDTQYF.

The V gene is TRBV13, the J gene TRBJ2-1; TRBD2 matches at 10 bases. With 5 bases clipped from V and 7 bases from J, the junction kept 11 bases outside the gene matches. The germline V gene encodes CDR1 PRHDT and CDR2 FYEKMQ (reference sequence). The CDR3 length is 16 residues. As DNA, the CDR3 is TGTGCCAGCAGCGAGAGGGGTAGCGGGAGGACGAATGAGCAGTTCTTC. Its protein product is CASSERGSGRTNEQFF.

The chain employs TRBV29-1 and TRBJ1-1, with TRBD1 identical over 7 bases. This CDR3 region has 14 residues. V lost 4 bases and J lost 3; bases outside the gene matches: 8. Looked up from germline, CDR1 is SQVTM and CDR2 is ANQGSEA. The CDR3 nucleotides are TGCAGCGTTGGAGGGGACAGCCGGCACACTGAAGCTTTCTTT. Translation gives CSVGGDSRHTEAFF.

CDR3 DNA sequence: TGCGCCAGCAGCCAAGATATGGGGGGGCGCGCGATAGGCAATCAGCCCCAGCATTTT. Amino acids: CASSQDMGGRAIGNQPQHF. This chain links TRBV4-1 with TRBJ1-5; D possibly corresponds to TRBD1 (6 bases). The length of the CDR3 is 19 residues. Germline lookup yields CDR1 MGHRA and CDR2 YSYEKL. Trimming pared 0 bases from V and 2 bases from J, leaving 20 bases between.

The chain links TRBV6-5 to TRBJ1-3; perhaps TRBD1 as D (6 bases). Germline CDR1 reads MNHEY; CDR2 reads SVGAGI. V lost 5 bases and J 0 bases, leaving 11 bases between the germline ends. The CDR3 contains 15 residues. CDR3 in amino acids: CASSPDSSSGNTIYF. CDR3 DNA: TGTGCCAGCAGTCCGGACAGCAGCTCTGGAAACACCATATATTTT.

The J gene is TRBJ2-1, the V gene TRBV6-5; 15 bases map to TRBD2. The junction had 1 base not matched to a gene; V was cut back by 0 bases and J by 7 bases. The CDR3 loop spans 16 amino acids. Per the germline V gene, CDR1 is MNHEY and CDR2 is SVGAGI. CDR3 sequence: CASSYSGLAGGNEQFF. The DNA of the CDR3 is TGTGCCAGCAGTTACTCGGGACTAGCGGGGGGAAATGAGCAGTTCTTC.

The rearrangement links TRBV19 to TRBJ1-5; no clear D gene. This CDR3 contains 14 residues. The V gene's germline CDR1 is LNHDA and CDR2 SQIVND (reference sequence). Trimming took off 2 bases at V and 6 bases at J, with 11 bases between the two ends. The CDR3 reads CASSINGVSQPQHF. The CDR3 DNA reads TGTGCCAGTAGTATAAACGGGGTAAGTCAGCCCCAGCATTTT.

This clone was recorded a few times. V is TRBV7-2 and J is TRBJ1-1; the D is unclear. The V and J ends lost 2 bases and 7 bases respectively, with 11 bases between them. The CDR3 contains 13 residues. Germline V gene sequence: CDR1 SGHTA, CDR2 FQGNSA. The CDR3 nucleotides read TGTGCCAGCAGCTTAATTCGAGGGAATGAAGCTTTCTTT. Its protein product is CASSLIRGNEAFF.

This rearrangement joins TRBV30 to TRBJ1-2; the match to TRBD1 covers 9 bases. V was clipped by 2 bases and J by 2 bases; unmatched bases: 6. This CDR3 comprises 15 residues. Germline-derived CDR1 and CDR2 are GTSNPN and SVGIG (reference sequence). The CDR3 reads CAWSPRTGANYGYTF. Here the CDR3 DNA reads TGTGCCTGGAGTCCTCGGACAGGGGCCAACTATGGCTACACCTTC.

The CDR3 here is CASSAPTGTDTQYF. DNA for the CDR3: TGTGCCAGCAGTGCCCCGACTGGCACAGATACGCAGTATTTT. V gene TRBV28 combines with J gene TRBJ2-3; unclear D gene. V dropped 5 bases and J dropped 1 base, with 10 bases sitting between them. The germline CDR1 and CDR2 sequences are MDHEN and SYDVKM. The CDR3 consists of 14 residues.

Only one count was recorded for this clone. The rearrangement uses TRBV27 and TRBJ2-3; no reliable D call. The germline gives CDR1 MNHEY, CDR2 SMNVEV (reference sequence). The CDR3 is 14 amino acids. V was pared by 4 bases and J by 1 base, with 9 bases between. CDR3 nucleotide sequence: TGTGCCAGCAGTTGGAGCAGAGGCACAGATACGCAGTATTTT. Translated, it gives CASSWSRGTDTQYF.

The chain links TRBV5-4 to TRBJ1-2, with a possible D match to TRBD1 (6 bases). The CDR3 is 14 residues long. Germline V gene data show CDR1 as SGHNT and CDR2 as YYREEE (reference sequence). The germline V and J ends were trimmed by 4 bases and 0 bases, with 10 bases remaining between them. This chain's CDR3 is CASSLGATNYGYTF. The CDR3 DNA reads as TGTGCCAGCAGCCTGGGGGCAACTAACTATGGCTACACCTTC.

V is TRBV29-1 and J is TRBJ1-1; no clear D. The CDR3 runs 13 residues. CDR1 and CDR2 from the germline V gene are SQVTM and ANQGSEA. Trimming took off 3 bases at V and 1 base at J, with 9 bases between the two ends. The CDR3 loop reads CSVESQANTEAFF. CDR3 coding DNA: TGCAGCGTTGAGAGCCAGGCGAACACTGAAGCTTTCTTT.